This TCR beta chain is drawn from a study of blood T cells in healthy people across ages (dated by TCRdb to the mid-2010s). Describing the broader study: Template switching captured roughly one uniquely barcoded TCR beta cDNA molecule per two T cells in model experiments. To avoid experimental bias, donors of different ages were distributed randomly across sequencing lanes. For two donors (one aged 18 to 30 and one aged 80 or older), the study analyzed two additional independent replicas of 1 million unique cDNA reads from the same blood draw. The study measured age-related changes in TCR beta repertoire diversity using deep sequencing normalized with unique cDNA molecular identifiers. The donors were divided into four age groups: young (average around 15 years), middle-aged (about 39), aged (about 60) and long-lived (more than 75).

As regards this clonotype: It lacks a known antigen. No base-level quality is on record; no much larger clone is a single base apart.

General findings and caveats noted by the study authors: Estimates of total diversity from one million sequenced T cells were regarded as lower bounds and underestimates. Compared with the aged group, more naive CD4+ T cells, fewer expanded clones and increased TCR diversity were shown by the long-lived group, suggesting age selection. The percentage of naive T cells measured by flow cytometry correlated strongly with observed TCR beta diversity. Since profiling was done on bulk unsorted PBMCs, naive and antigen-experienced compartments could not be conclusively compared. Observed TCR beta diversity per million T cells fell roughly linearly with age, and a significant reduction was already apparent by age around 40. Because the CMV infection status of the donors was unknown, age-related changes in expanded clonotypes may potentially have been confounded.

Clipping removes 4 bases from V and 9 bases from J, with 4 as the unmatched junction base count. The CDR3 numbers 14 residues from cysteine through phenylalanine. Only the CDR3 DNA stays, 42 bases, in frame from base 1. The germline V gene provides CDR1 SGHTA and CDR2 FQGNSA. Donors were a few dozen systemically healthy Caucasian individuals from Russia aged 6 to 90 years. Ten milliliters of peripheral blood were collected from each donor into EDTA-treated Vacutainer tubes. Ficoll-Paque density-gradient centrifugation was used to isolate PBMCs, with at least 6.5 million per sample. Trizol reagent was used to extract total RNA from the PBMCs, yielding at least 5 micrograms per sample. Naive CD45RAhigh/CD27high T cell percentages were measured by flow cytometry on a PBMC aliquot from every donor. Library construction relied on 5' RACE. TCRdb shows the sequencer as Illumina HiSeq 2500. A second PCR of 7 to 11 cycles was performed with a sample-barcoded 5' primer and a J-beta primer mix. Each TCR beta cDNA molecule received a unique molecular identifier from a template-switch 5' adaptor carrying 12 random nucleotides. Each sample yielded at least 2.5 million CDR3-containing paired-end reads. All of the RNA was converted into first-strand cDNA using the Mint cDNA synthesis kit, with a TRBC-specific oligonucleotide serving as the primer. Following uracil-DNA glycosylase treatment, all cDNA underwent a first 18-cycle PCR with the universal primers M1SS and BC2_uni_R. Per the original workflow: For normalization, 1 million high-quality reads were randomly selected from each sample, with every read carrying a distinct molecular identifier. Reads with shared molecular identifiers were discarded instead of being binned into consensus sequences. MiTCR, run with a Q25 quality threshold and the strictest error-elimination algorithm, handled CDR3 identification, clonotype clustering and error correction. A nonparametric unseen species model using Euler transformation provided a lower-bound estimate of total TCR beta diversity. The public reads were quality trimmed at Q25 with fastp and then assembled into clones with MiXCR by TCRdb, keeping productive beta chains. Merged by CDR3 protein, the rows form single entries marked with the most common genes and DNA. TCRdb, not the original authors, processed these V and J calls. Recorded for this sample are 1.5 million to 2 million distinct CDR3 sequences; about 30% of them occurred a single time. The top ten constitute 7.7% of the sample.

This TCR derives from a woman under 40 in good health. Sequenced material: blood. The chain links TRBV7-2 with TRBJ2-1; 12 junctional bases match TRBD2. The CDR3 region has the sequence CASSSILAGGEQFF. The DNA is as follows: TGTGCCAGCAGCTCCATACTAGCGGGGGGTGAGCAGTTCTTC. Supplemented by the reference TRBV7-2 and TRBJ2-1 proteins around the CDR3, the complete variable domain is GAGVSQSPSNKVTEKGKDVELRCDPISGHTALYWYRQSLGQGLEFLIYFQGNSAPDKSGLPSDRFSAERTGGSVSTLTIQRTQQEDSAVYLCASSSILAGGEQFFGPGTRLTVL.